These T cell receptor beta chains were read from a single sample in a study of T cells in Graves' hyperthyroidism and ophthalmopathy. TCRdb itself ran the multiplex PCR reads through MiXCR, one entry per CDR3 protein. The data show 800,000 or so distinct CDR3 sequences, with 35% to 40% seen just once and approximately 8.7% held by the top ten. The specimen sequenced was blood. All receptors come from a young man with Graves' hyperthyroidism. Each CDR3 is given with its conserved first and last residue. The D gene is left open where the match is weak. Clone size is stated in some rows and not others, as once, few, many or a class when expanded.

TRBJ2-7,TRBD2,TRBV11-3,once,CASSFEGGEQYF,TGTGCCAGCAGCTTCGAGGGAGGGGAGCAGTACTTC
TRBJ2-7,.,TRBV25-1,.,CASSNRGTPGEQYF,TGTGCCAGCAGCAACCGAGGGACACCGGGCGAGCAGTACTTC
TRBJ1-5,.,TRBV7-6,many,CASSWGPDSNQPQHF,TGTGCCAGCAGCTGGGGTCCGGATAGCAATCAGCCCCAGCATTTT
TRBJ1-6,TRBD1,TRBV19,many,CASSILDRGNSPLHF,TGTGCCAGTAGTATATTGGACAGGGGAAATTCACCCCTCCACTTT
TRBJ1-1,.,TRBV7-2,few,CATQTWGAEAFF,TGTGCCACCCAGACCTGGGGGGCCGAAGCTTTCTTT
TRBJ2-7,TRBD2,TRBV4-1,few,CASSQDPAGVREQYF,TGCGCCAGCAGCCAAGACCCAGCGGGAGTGCGTGAGCAGTACTTC
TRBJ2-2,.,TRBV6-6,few,CASSRAGPSNTGELFF,TGTGCCAGCAGTCGGGCGGGACCTTCGAACACCGGGGAGCTGTTTTTT
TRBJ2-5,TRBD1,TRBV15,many,CATSSPWTGTETQYF,TGTGCCACCAGCAGTCCCTGGACAGGGACAGAGACCCAGTACTTC
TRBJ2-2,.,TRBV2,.,CASSEPGSSTGELFF,TGTGCCAGCAGTGAGCCGGGGTCAAGCACCGGGGAGCTGTTTTTT
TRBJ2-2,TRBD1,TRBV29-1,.,CSVGTGVLTGELFF,TGCAGCGTTGGGACAGGGGTCCTCACCGGGGAGCTGTTTTTT
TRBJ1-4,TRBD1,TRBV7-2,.,CASSLGGQMNEKLFF,TGTGCCAGCAGCTTAGGGGGACAGATGAATGAAAAACTGTTTTTT
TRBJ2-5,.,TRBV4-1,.,CASSLTPPQETQYF,TGCGCCAGCAGCTTGACCCCTCCTCAAGAGACCCAGTACTTC
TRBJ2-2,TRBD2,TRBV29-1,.,CSAQRAGGNTGELFF,TGCAGCGCCCAACGGGCGGGGGGGAACACCGGGGAGCTGTTTTTT
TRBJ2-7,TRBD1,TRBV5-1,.,CASRGQGGYEQYF,TGCGCCAGCAGGGGACAGGGGGGTTACGAGCAGTACTTC
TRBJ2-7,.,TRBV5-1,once,CASSLGPQGRSSYEQYF,TGCGCCAGCAGCTTGGGGCCCCAGGGACGGAGCTCCTACGAGCAGTACTTC
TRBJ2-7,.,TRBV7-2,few,CASSVNTYEQYF,TGTGCCAGCAGCGTAAACACCTACGAGCAGTACTTC
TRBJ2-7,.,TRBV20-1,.,CSARNSGTPEQYF,TGCAGTGCTAGAAATTCCGGGACTCCCGAGCAGTACTTC
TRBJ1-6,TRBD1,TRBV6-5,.,CASSQDRGANSPLHF,TGTGCCAGCAGCCAAGACAGGGGCGCTAATTCACCCCTCCACTTT
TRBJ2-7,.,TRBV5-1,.,CASRYGTPKGEQYF,TGTGCCAGCAGGTACGGGACCCCAAAGGGCGAGCAGTACTTC
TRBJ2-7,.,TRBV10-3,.,CAIRGRLGGYTYEQYF,TGTGCCATCAGGGGCCGATTGGGTGGCTACACCTACGAGCAGTACTTC
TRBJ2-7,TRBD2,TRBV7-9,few,CASSLAIWSSGGADEQYF,TGTGCCAGTAGCTTAGCAATCTGGTCGAGCGGGGGGGCGGACGAGCAGTACTTC
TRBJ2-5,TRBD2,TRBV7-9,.,CASSPLRGRAETQYF,TGTGCCAGCAGTCCACTCCGGGGGAGGGCGGAGACCCAGTACTTC
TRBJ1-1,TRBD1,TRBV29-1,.,CSQGQGVTEAFF,TGCAGCCAGGGACAGGGAGTGACTGAAGCTTTCTTT
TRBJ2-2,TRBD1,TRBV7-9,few,CASSTAGTGYTGELFF,TGTGCCAGCAGCACGGCCGGGACAGGGTACACCGGGGAGCTGTTTTTT
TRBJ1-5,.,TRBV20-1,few,CSVWQNSNQPQHF,TGCAGTGTGTGGCAGAATAGCAATCAGCCCCAGCATTTT
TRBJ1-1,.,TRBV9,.,CASSLHGGGGEAFF,TGTGCCAGCAGCTTGCACGGCGGCGGTGGTGAAGCTTTCTTT
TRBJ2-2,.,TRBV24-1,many,CATSDGQFDTGELFF,TGTGCCACCAGTGATGGACAGTTCGACACCGGGGAGCTGTTTTTT
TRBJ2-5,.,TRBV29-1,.,CSQEGPEMETQYF,TGCAGCCAAGAAGGCCCTGAGATGGAGACCCAGTACTTC
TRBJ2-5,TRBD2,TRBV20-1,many,CSARGTSGQETQYF,TGCAGTGCTAGGGGGACTAGCGGGCAAGAGACCCAGTACTTC
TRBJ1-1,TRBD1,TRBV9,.,CASSYLDRATEAFF,TGTGCCAGCAGTTACTTGGACAGGGCCACTGAAGCTTTCTTT
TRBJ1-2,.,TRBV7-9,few,CASSLAVVQHYGYTF,TGTGCCAGCAGCTTAGCGGTAGTACAGCACTATGGCTACACCTTC
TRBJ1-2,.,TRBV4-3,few,CASSLGHYPNYGYTF,TGCGCCAGCAGCCTGGGTCACTACCCCAACTATGGCTACACCTTC
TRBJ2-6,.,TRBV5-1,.,CASSLDMYSGANVLTF,TGCGCCAGCAGCTTGGATATGTATTCTGGGGCCAACGTCCTGACTTTC
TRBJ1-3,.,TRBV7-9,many,CASRPRGADSENTIYF,TGTGCCAGCAGACCCAGGGGAGCAGACAGCGAAAACACCATATATTTT
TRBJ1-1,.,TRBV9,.,CASSSPWWRKNTEAFF,TGTGCCAGCAGTTCCCCTTGGTGGAGAAAGAACACTGAAGCTTTCTTT
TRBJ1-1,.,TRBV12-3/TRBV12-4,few,CASGELGNAEAFF,TGTGCCAGCGGCGAACTGGGTAACGCTGAAGCTTTCTTT
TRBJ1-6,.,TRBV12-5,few,CASGLEQSSPLHF,TGTGCTAGTGGTTTGGAACAGAGTTCACCCCTCCACTTT
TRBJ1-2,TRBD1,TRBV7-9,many,CASSNDRGGDGYTF,TGTGCCAGCAGCAATGACAGGGGAGGAGATGGCTACACCTTC
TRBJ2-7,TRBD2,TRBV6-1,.,CASSEGPSGGYEQYF,TGTGCCAGCAGCGAAGGGCCCTCGGGGGGCTACGAGCAGTACTTC
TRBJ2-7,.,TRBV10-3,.,CAISGVEATEHEQYF,TGTGCCATCAGTGGGGTTGAGGCGACAGAACACGAGCAGTACTTC
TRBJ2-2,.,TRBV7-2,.,CASSHGQNTGELFF,TGCGCCAGCAGCCACGGACAGAACACCGGGGAGCTGTTTTTT
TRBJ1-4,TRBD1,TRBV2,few,CASSPRQGPNEKLFF,TGTGCCAGCAGTCCCCGACAGGGCCCTAATGAAAAACTGTTTTTT
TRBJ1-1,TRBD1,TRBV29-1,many,CSVTGDGGTEAFF,TGCAGCGTTACAGGGGATGGCGGGACTGAAGCTTTCTTT
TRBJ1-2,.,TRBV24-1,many,CATTEAGAKHTYGYTF,TGTGCCACCACGGAGGCAGGGGCAAAACACACATACGGCTACACCTTC
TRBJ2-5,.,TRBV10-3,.,CASSSRTEGPETQYF,TGTGCCAGCAGTTCGAGGACCGAAGGCCCAGAGACCCAGTACTTC
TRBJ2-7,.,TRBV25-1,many,CASRGNGGSYEQYF,TGTGCCAGCAGGGGGAACGGAGGATCCTACGAGCAGTACTTC
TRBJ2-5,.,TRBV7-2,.,CASNLRGGQETQYF,TGTGCCAGCAACTTAAGGGGGGGCCAAGAGACCCAGTACTTC
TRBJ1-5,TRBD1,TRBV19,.,CAWSAGQGLGQPQHF,TGTGCCTGGAGTGCAGGACAGGGGTTGGGACAGCCCCAGCATTTT
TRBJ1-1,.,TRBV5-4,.,CASSRRGDSEAFF,TGTGCCAGCAGCCGGAGAGGGGACTCTGAAGCTTTCTTT
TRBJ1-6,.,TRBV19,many,CASTDRSSYNSPLHF,TGTGCCAGTACCGACAGGAGCTCCTATAATTCACCCCTCCACTTT
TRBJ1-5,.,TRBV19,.,CASSILQGSAQPQHF,TGTGCCAGTAGTATCCTCCAGGGGAGCGCTCAGCCCCAGCATTTT
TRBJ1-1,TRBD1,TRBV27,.,CATGQGMRTEAFF,TGTGCCACTGGACAGGGAATGAGGACTGAAGCTTTCTTT
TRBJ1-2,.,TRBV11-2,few,CASSLTGTPYGYTF,TGTGCCAGCAGCCTCACCGGGACACCGTATGGCTACACCTTC
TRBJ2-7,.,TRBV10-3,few,CAISERGTSAAWYF,TGTGCCATCAGTGAGCGGGGGACTTCGGCCGCTTGGTACTTC
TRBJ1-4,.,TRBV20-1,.,CSATRFSGEANEKLFF,TGCAGTGCTACAAGGTTCTCAGGGGAGGCTAATGAAAAACTGTTTTTT
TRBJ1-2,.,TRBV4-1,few,CASSQEWEGYGYTF,TGCGCCAGCAGCCAAGAATGGGAGGGCTATGGCTACACCTTC
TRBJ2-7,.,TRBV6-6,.,CASRGIAGVKNYEQYF,TGTGCCAGCAGGGGAATCGCAGGGGTCAAGAACTACGAGCAGTACTTC
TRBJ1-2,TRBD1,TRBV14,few,CASSQDRGDRANYGYTF,TGTGCCAGCAGCCAAGATCGAGGGGACAGGGCTAACTATGGCTACACCTTC
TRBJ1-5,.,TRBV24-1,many,CATSRHGNQPQHF,TGTGCCACATCCCGCCACGGCAATCAGCCCCAGCATTTT
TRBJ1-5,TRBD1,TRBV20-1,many,CSASTGTGGNQPQHF,TGCAGTGCTAGCACTGGGACAGGCGGCAATCAGCCCCAGCATTTT